This T cell receptor (beta chain) is from a study of shared clonotypes between healthy human individuals. Overall study findings and caveats: Researchers found naive subsets generally carried larger estimated richness than memory subsets.

On this clone: What it binds is unknown.

There were only Caucasian adults among the donors, and all lived in Nashville, Tennessee. Into CD45RA+ naive and CD45RA-negative memory subsets, the CD4+ cells were split. CDR1 and CDR2 (germline): MDHEN, SYDVKM. The CDR3 is 15 amino acids. The V gene lost 3 bases and the J gene lost 2 bases, with 14 bases spanning the gap. Samples underwent the assay at deep level. TCRdb keeps only in-frame clones here, not all; method: immunoSEQ multiplex PCR. The top ten clones hold roughly 0.82% of a sample with over 950,000 clones, roughly 80% of them seen once. The chain joins TRBV28 to TRBJ2-7, with D perhaps TRBD1 or TRBD2 (5 bases each). This TCR came from a young man in good health. Some clones in this sample may be carry-over from other donors' samples. Sequenced material: memory CD4+ T cells from PBMCs. Indicated subset: CD45RA-negative fraction. CDR3 sequence reads: CASSFGGLNPYEQYF. As DNA, the CDR3 is TGTGCCAGCAGTTTTGGGGGTCTAAACCCCTACGAGCAGTACTTC.